This TCR beta chain was captured in a study of cytomegalovirus exposure and HLA in healthy donors. It was with 60 Vbeta and 13 Jbeta primers that the PCR ran. Libraries were prepared by immunoSEQ multiplex PCR; TCRdb keeps only in-frame clonotypes and omits some of them. The repertoire holds about 160,000 clones, with 75% as singletons. Between the trimmed V and J ends, which lost 6 bases and 3 bases, there was a span of 14 bases. CDR1 and CDR2 from the germline V gene are MGHDK and SYGVNS. There are 14 residues in the CDR3. This chain uses TRBV25-1 with TRBJ1-1; D may be TRBD1 (5 bases). This TCR was sampled from a woman in her 50s in good health and CMV-seropositive. Material for sequencing was PBMCs. CDR3 in amino acids: CASSLDPRDTEAFF. CDR3 DNA sequence: TGTGCCAGCAGCTTGGACCCCAGGGACACTGAAGCTTTCTTT.